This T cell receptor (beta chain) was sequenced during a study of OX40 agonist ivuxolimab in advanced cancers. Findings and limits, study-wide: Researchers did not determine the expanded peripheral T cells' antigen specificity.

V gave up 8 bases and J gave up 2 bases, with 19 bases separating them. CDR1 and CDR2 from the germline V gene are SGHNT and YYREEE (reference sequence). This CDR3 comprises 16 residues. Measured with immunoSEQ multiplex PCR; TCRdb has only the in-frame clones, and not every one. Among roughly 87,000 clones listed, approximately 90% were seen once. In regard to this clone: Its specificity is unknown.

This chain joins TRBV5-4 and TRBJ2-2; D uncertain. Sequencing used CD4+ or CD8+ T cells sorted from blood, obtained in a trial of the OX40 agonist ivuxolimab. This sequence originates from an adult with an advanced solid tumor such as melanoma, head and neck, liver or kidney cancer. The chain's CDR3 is CARPDPLSANTGELFF. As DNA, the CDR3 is TGTGCCAGACCAGATCCTCTATCAGCAAACACCGGGGAGCTGTTTTTT.